This TCR beta chain was identified in a study of siplizumab effects on memory and regulatory T cells. Study-wide findings and caveats: Naive T cell populations appeared to exhibit greater diversity than memory cells and appeared to be major alloresponse contributors. Tracing alloreactive clones into unstimulated subsets worked for only a minor fraction of them. Among mappable alloreactive CD4+ clones, the Treg-derived fraction averaged around 69% with siplizumab versus about 30% in controls.

V lost 5 bases to trimming and J lost 0 bases, with 8 bases between them. The CDR3 length is 14 residues. The germline V gene has CDR1 MDHEN and CDR2 SYDVKM. The table came from immunoSEQ multiplex PCR; TCRdb's copy has only in-frame clones and leaves some out. The sample carries around 100,000 clones, approximately 91% recorded once. This clone was observed once. Its antigen is unidentified. Sequencing was done on a sample of CD4+ T cells sorted from blood. The chain carries TRBV28 and TRBJ1-3, with a tentative D call TRBD1 (5 bases). The receptor was derived from a human donor in good health. CDR3 amino acids: CASSGRGSGNTIYF. The CDR3 DNA reads TGTGCCAGCAGTGGTAGGGGCTCTGGAAACACCATATATTTT.